This TCR beta chain is from a study of blood T cell repertoires in COVID-19. Looking at the study overall: Acute and convalescent COVID-19 specimens originated in the United States, Italy and Spain. The cDNA or gDNA used as material had been derived from T cells, B-cell-depleted T cells, or PBMCs.

Per the study methods: Cell counts per sample came from amplifying reference gene primers. The table came from immunoSEQ multiplex PCR; TCRdb's copy has only in-frame clones and leaves some out. That table gives V, J and clone size, and the DNA gave D and trimming. The profile covers 270,000 or so clones, with around 90% appearing a single time and about 0.94% taken by the ten largest. Germline lookup yields CDR1 SNHLY and CDR2 FYNNEI. The CDR3 is 13 amino acids. Trimming pared 10 bases from V and 2 bases from J, leaving 14 bases between. The TCR sequence derives from a middle-aged woman who had recovered from COVID-19. Sequencing was performed on peripheral blood. The chain carries TRBV2 and TRBJ1-1; D is unclear. DNA of the CDR3: TGTGCCACCCTCCCACAGCCAAACACTGAAGCTTTCTTT. Its protein product is CATLPQPNTEAFF.